The 18 T cell receptor beta chains below were found in one sample sequenced in a study of response to subunit inactivated influenza vaccine. TCRdb re-called the RT-PCR reads with MiXCR, one entry per CDR3 protein. The data show about 700,000 distinct CDR3 sequences, with about 15% seen just once and 9.5% to 13% held by the top ten. Sequencing was performed on PBMCs from blood, taken roughly 13 days after vaccination. All receptors come from a man aged 45-60 years who received an inactivated influenza vaccine.

This clonotype was seen only a few times. The rearrangement joins TRBV20-1 to TRBJ2-7; D might be TRBD2 (6 bases). The CDR3 has 14 amino acids. Looked up from germline, CDR1 is DFQATT and CDR2 is SNEGSKA (reference sequence). V lost 8 bases and J lost 7, with 24 bases in between. CDR3 coding DNA: TGCAGTCCGGGGGTGGCAGTTACCCGAGGGGAGCAGTACTTC. Translating gives CSPGVAVTRGEQYF.

Ten or more counts support this clonotype. V is TRBV5-1 and J is TRBJ2-5; D might be TRBD2 (5 bases). The CDR3 sequence is 15 residues long. V shed 2 bases and J shed 2 bases, with 13 bases lying between them. Germline lookup yields CDR1 SGHRS and CDR2 YFSETQ. CDR3 amino acids: CASSFHRGLQETQYF. The CDR3 nucleotides read TGCGCCAGCAGCTTCCACCGAGGACTGCAAGAGACCCAGTACTTC.

In its sample, this clonotype was seen a few times. The gene calls are TRBV11-2 and TRBJ1-6; TRBD1 matches at 7 bases. Germline loops: CDR1 SGHAT, CDR2 FQNNGV. The junction had 11 bases not matched to a gene; V was cut back by 5 bases and J by 7 bases. The CDR3 totals 16 residues. CDR3 nucleotides: TGTGCCAGCAGCCACTACCGGGACAGAGAGAATTCACCCCTCCACTTT. This sequence encodes CASSHYRDRENSPLHF.

The V call is TRBV28, the J call TRBJ2-6, with D unclear. The CDR3 sequence is 15 residues long. The germline CDR1 and CDR2 sequences are MDHEN and SYDVKM. Trimming shortened V by 4 bases and J by 1 base, and 8 bases separated the two germline ends. Written as DNA, the CDR3 is TGTGCCAGCAGTTCGGGTTGGTCTGGGGCCAACGTCCTGACTTTC. It specifies CASSSGWSGANVLTF.

This clonotype was counted a few times. J is TRBJ2-7 and V is TRBV5-1, with D unclear. Germline V lookup: CDR1 SGHRS, CDR2 YFSETQ. The V and J ends lost 4 bases and 5 bases respectively, with 13 bases between them. There are 13 residues in the CDR3. CDR3 DNA sequence: TGCGCCAGCAGCCCGGGCCTGGCGGACGAGCAGTACTTC. Protein: CASSPGLADEQYF.

This clonotype appeared a few times. The genes are TRBV5-1 and TRBJ2-7; D is possibly TRBD1 or TRBD2 (7 bases each). In germline, CDR1 is SGHRS, CDR2 YFSETQ. V lost 4 bases to trimming and J lost 3 bases, with 14 bases between them. This CDR3 has 14 residues. The CDR3 protein is CASSNQGGVYEQYF. CDR3 nucleotides: TGCGCCAGCAGCAACCAGGGGGGGGTCTACGAGCAGTACTTC.

This clonotype occurred many times. V gene TRBV27 combines with J gene TRBJ2-3; 8 bases align to TRBD2. J lost 1 base, V lost 4 bases, and 4 bases had no gene match. Looked up from germline, CDR1 is MNHEY and CDR2 is SMNVEV (reference sequence). This CDR3 contains 15 residues. The CDR3 coding sequence is TGTGCCAGCAGTTCGGGAGGGGCGGGCACAGATACGCAGTATTTT. This translates into CASSSGGAGTDTQYF.

Worth noting for this clonotype: Mismatch with germline at one junction end may stem from a read error. The chain carries TRBV11-2 and TRBJ2-1; 16 nucleotides agree with TRBD2. The CDR3 loop spans 18 amino acids. CDR1 SGHAT and CDR2 FQNNGV come from the germline V gene. CDR3 bases: TGTGCCAGCAGCATAGATGGGACTAGCGGGGGGGCCTACAATGAGCAGTTCTTC. This translates into CASSIDGTSGGAYNEQFF.

The chain is built from TRBV12-3 or TRBV12-4 and TRBJ2-5; D uncertain. Trimming shortened V by 6 bases and J by 1 base, and 9 bases separated the two germline ends. This CDR3 is 13 amino acids long. Written as DNA, the CDR3 is TGTGCCAGCAGGCGATCGGGCCAAGAGACCCAGTACTTC. This codes for CASRRSGQETQYF.

The chain joins TRBV11-1 to TRBJ2-6; 8 bases align to TRBD1. CDR3 size: 18 residues. Per germline, CDR1 SGHAT and CDR2 FQDESV (reference sequence). The ends lost 3 bases at V and 9 bases at J; junction bases unmatched: 16. CDR3 residues: CASSFRSLTGDGGNVLTF. The CDR3 DNA is TGTGCCAGCAGCTTTCGAAGCCTGACAGGGGATGGAGGCAACGTCCTGACTTTC.

This clonotype has only a few counts. This chain links TRBV11-2 with TRBJ1-3; the D gene is possibly TRBD1 (6 bases). The CDR3 has 14 residues. V was shortened by 2 bases and J by 9 bases, with 14 bases between the two germline ends. Germline CDR1 SGHAT, CDR2 FQNNGV. The CDR3 protein is CASSLRQRGPTIYF. The CDR3 region has the DNA TGTGCCAGCAGCTTACGGCAGCGGGGGCCCACCATATATTTT.

This clonotype has only a few counts. The chain links TRBV4-1 to TRBJ1-2, with D unresolved. Trimming removed 0 bases at V and 4 bases at J, with 12 bases between. Germline lookup yields CDR1 MGHRA and CDR2 YSYEKL. The CDR3 spans 15 residues. The CDR3 region has the DNA TGCGCCAGCAGCCAAGACAGGACCCGACCCTATGGCTACACCTTC. Its translation is CASSQDRTRPYGYTF.

This clonotype was observed a handful of times. The V call is TRBV5-5, the J call TRBJ2-5; tentatively, D is TRBD1 (5 bases). The CDR3 has 16 residues. V shed 0 bases and J shed 2 bases, with 14 bases lying between them. CDR1 and CDR2 from the germline V gene are SGHKS and YYEKEE (reference sequence). The CDR3 sequence is CASSLGQTLNQETQYF. The CDR3 DNA follows: TGTGCCAGCAGCTTGGGACAGACCCTTAATCAAGAGACCCAGTACTTC.

The chain is built from TRBV4-1 and TRBJ2-3, with 14 bases lining up with TRBD2. The CDR3 has 17 amino acids. V lost 4 bases, J lost 4 bases, and 7 bases stayed unmatched. CDR1 and CDR2 (germline): MGHRA, YSYEKL. The CDR3 spells CASSPNPGLAGADTQYF. CDR3 coding DNA: TGCGCCAGCAGCCCAAATCCGGGACTAGCGGGGGCAGATACGCAGTATTTT.

This clonotype came up a few times. The chain is built from TRBV18 and TRBJ2-7; 9 bases agree with TRBD1. The germline V gene encodes CDR1 KGHSH and CDR2 LQKENI. The CDR3 extends over 16 amino acids. Germline trimming cut 1 base from V and 5 bases from J; bases unmatched to any gene: 9. CDR3 region: CASSPLFSGQGDEQYF. In nucleotides, the CDR3 is TGTGCCAGCTCACCACTTTTCTCGGGACAGGGTGACGAGCAGTACTTC. Based on the CDR3 plus reference TRBV18 and TRBJ2-7, the full variable domain is NAGVMQNPRHLVRRRGQEARLRCSPMKGHSHVYWYRQLPEEGLKFMVYLQKENIIDESGMPKERFSAEFPKEGPSILRIQQVVRGDSAAYFCASSPLFSGQGDEQYFGPGTRLTVT.

This clonotype was found a few times. The chain couples TRBV2 to TRBJ1-1; D gene uncertain. There are 13 residues in the CDR3. The V and J ends lost 4 bases and 0 bases respectively, with 6 bases between them. Germline values: CDR1 SNHLY, CDR2 FYNNEI. The DNA for the CDR3 is TGTGCCAGCAGTGTACAGTTGAACACTGAAGCTTTCTTT. Residues: CASSVQLNTEAFF.

The rearrangement uses TRBV28 and TRBJ2-7; 9 nucleotides align to TRBD2. From germline, CDR1 is MDHEN and CDR2 SYDVKM. The V segment lost 2 bases and the J segment 6 bases; nucleotides outside the gene matches: 8. The CDR3 runs to 15 residues. The CDR3: CASSLGGTSSAEQYF. The CDR3 bases are TGTGCCAGCAGTTTAGGGGGGACTAGCTCCGCCGAGCAGTACTTC.

The V call is TRBV28, the J call TRBJ2-2; D may correspond to TRBD1 or TRBD2 (5 bases each). Between the trimmed V and J ends, which lost 7 bases and 3 bases, there was a span of 15 bases. Per germline, CDR1 MDHEN and CDR2 SYDVKM. The CDR3 length is 15 residues. For the CDR3, the DNA is TGTGCCAGCAACTCCGGGACCAGCTACACCGGGGAGCTGTTTTTT. Encoded protein: CASNSGTSYTGELFF.